One T cell receptor beta chain is described in this entry. The antigen remains undetermined. CDR3 length equals 9 residues. The V gene lost 8 bases and the J gene lost 4 bases, with 3 bases spanning the gap. Per the germline V gene, CDR1 is MDHEN and CDR2 is SYDVKM. The data originate from a study of chemoradiotherapy in HPV16-positive cancers. The wider study: Two HPV16-positive patients' cells yielded candidate HPV-specific clones and common motifs. Findings and limits, study-wide: Only two HPV16-positive patients supplied the functional HPV-specificity definition. During treatment, candidate HPV-specific clones and E7-related motifs expanded in tumor.

Samples were taken several times over chemoradiotherapy. Produced via immunoSEQ multiplex PCR; TCRdb's table is partial and in-frame only. Of just under 2,500 clones listed, around 81% are singletons. Source: tumor tissue, taken from a patient who underwent chemoradiotherapy. V gene TRBV28 combines with J gene TRBJ2-7, with D hard to call. The TCR comes from a human donor with HPV-associated anogenital cancer. As DNA, the CDR3 is TGTGCCAGCGGATACGAGCAGTACTTC. This encodes CASGYEQYF.